The 20 T cell receptor beta chains below come from one sample, sequenced in a study of T cell changes during pregnancy in multiple sclerosis. Using immunoSEQ multiplex PCR, the repertoire was profiled, and TCRdb retains in-frame clones only, with some absent. Here the sample spans approximately 49,000 clones, approximately 85% being singletons. Sequencing used CD4+ T cells from peripheral blood mononuclear cells, obtained in the second trimester of pregnancy. These receptors originate from a female donor with multiple sclerosis, enrolled in a pregnancy study.

This clone was observed once. The CDR3 here is CATAETNRRQYF. The CDR3 bases are TGTGCCACCGCGGAAACAAATCGCCGGCAGTACTTC. This chain joins TRBV11-2 and TRBJ2-7, with unresolved D. V dropped 10 bases and J dropped 9 bases, with 19 bases sitting between them. This CDR3 comprises 12 residues. Germline V gene sequence: CDR1 SGHAT, CDR2 FQNNGV. Full variable domain (remainder filled in from reference TRBV11-2 and TRBJ2-7): EAGVAQSPRYKIIEKRQSVAFWCNPISGHATLYWYQQILGQGPKLLIQFQNNGVVDDSQLPKDRFSAERLKGVDSTLKIQPAKLEDSAVYLCATAETNRRQYFGPGTRLTVT.

The chain carries TRBV27 and TRBJ1-1; D unclear. The CDR3 runs to 14 residues. The germline CDR1 and CDR2 sequences are MNHEY and SMNVEV (reference sequence). The V gene lost 3 bases and the J gene lost 3 bases, with 11 bases spanning the gap. The CDR3 nucleotides are TGTGCCAGCAGTTTGTGGGCCACGGACACTGAAGCTTTCTTT. It encodes CASSLWATDTEAFF.

The table lists this clone with a count of one. The CDR3 protein is CASSSGLALINEQFF. The CDR3 DNA reads as TGTGCCAGCAGTTCGGGACTAGCGCTTATCAATGAGCAGTTCTTC. V gene TRBV6-5 combines with J gene TRBJ2-1, with 10 bases matching TRBD2. The germline gives CDR1 MNHEY, CDR2 SVGAGI. Trimming took 4 bases from V and 6 from J; bases not matched to a gene: 6. The CDR3 has 15 amino acids.

This clone was counted only a few times. This chain connects TRBV5-1 to TRBJ1-1, with 9 bases identical to TRBD1. The V and J ends lost 4 bases and 4 bases, in that order; junction bases with no gene match: 2. The CDR3 runs 13 residues. Germline V lookup: CDR1 SGHRS, CDR2 YFSETQ. The CDR3 region is CASSETGGTEAFF. The CDR3 bases are TGCGCCAGCAGCGAGACAGGGGGCACTGAAGCTTTCTTT.

This chain connects TRBV13 to TRBJ2-7; maybe TRBD1 (7 bases). This CDR3 spans 14 amino acids. In germline, CDR1 is PRHDT, CDR2 FYEKMQ (reference sequence). Trimming shortened V by 5 bases and J by 5 bases, and 16 bases separated the two germline ends. Here the CDR3 DNA reads TGTGCCAGCAGCGAACAGGGGAGGTTAGACGAGCAGTACTTC. Translating it yields CASSEQGRLDEQYF.

The chain couples TRBV5-1 to TRBJ2-7, with 7 bases matching TRBD1. The CDR3 runs 14 residues. The germline CDR1 and CDR2 sequences are SGHRS and YFSETQ. The trim removed 6 bases at V and 3 bases at J, leaving 9 bases unmatched. CDR3 in amino acids: CASTVSQGDYEQYF. The CDR3 nucleotides read TGCGCCAGCACGGTCTCGCAGGGGGACTACGAGCAGTACTTC.

The chain carries TRBV9 and TRBJ2-7, with D possibly TRBD1 on 6 matching bases. V was clipped by 4 bases and J by 3 bases, with 20 bases between them. This CDR3 spans 16 amino acids. CDR1 is SGDLS, CDR2 YYNGEE, per germline. CDR3 nucleotide sequence: TGTGCCAGCAGCCCGAGGGGCGGACAGTCTAACTACGAGCAGTACTTC. Its translation is CASSPRGGQSNYEQYF.

The chain is built from TRBV5-4 and TRBJ1-4; TRBD1 matches 7 bases. Germline trimming cut 2 bases from V and 1 base from J; bases unmatched to any gene: 5. This CDR3 has 16 amino acids. In germline, CDR1 is SGHNT, CDR2 YYREEE (reference sequence). CDR3 loop: CASSFERGQTNEKLFF. CDR3 nucleotides: TGTGCCAGCAGCTTCGAGAGGGGGCAAACTAATGAAAAACTGTTTTTT. The whole variable domain, filled in from reference TRBV5-4 and TRBJ1-4, reads ETGVTQSPTHLIKTRGQQVTLRCSSQSGHNTVSWYQQALGQGPQFIFQYYREEENGRGNFPPRFSGLQFPNYSSELNVNALELDDSALYLCASSFERGQTNEKLFFGSGTQLSVL.

This clone was counted once. The chain uses TRBV30 and TRBJ1-1; 11 nucleotides line up with TRBD1. V gave up 3 bases and J gave up 5 bases; unmatched junction bases: 11. Germline CDR1 reads GTSNPN; CDR2 reads SVGIG (reference sequence). The CDR3 extends over 16 amino acids. In nucleotides, the CDR3 is TGTGCCTGGAGGCGACAAGCCGGGACAGGGGGTACTGAAGCTTTCTTT. This codes for CAWRRQAGTGGTEAFF.

The V call is TRBV9, the J call TRBJ2-5; 8 bases align to TRBD2. The CDR3 runs to 16 residues. Looked up from germline, CDR1 is SGDLS and CDR2 is YYNGEE. V shed 0 bases and J 5 bases; nucleotides not matched to a gene: 9. CDR3 sequence (DNA): TGTGCCAGCAGCGTAGAGGCGGGAGGTCGTTCGGAGACCCAGTACTTC. It yields the protein CASSVEAGGRSETQYF.

This sequence joins TRBV2 and TRBJ1-5, with TRBD1 as a possible D gene (6 bases). The CDR3 covers 15 residues. Germline CDR1 reads SNHLY; CDR2 reads FYNNEI. The V and J ends lost 7 bases and 4 bases respectively, with 17 bases between them. The CDR3 sequence is CASNGGAGLNQPQHF. DNA for the CDR3: TGTGCCAGCAACGGGGGGGCCGGCCTAAATCAGCCCCAGCATTTT.

This clone was detected only once. This sequence joins TRBV5-5 and TRBJ2-2; 8 nucleotides agree with TRBD1. From germline, CDR1 is SGHKS and CDR2 YYEKEE (reference sequence). This CDR3 comprises 16 residues. V shed 4 bases and J 3 bases; nucleotides not matched to a gene: 8. The CDR3 DNA sequence: TGTGCCAGCAGCACCCGACAGGGGTCGGACACCGGGGAGCTGTTTTTT. Its protein is CASSTRQGSDTGELFF.

As regards this clone: One junction end does not reproduce the germline sequence, and a read error may be involved. V is TRBV7-2 and J is TRBJ2-2; 8 nucleotides align to TRBD2. Germline CDR1 reads SGHTA; CDR2 reads FQGNSA. This CDR3 has 15 residues. The CDR3 DNA reads TGTGCCAGCAGCCTAGCGGGCTTAAACACCGGGGAGCTGTTTTTT. Translating gives CASSLAGLNTGELFF.

The CDR3 is CASSQSGLMNTEAFF. The CDR3 DNA follows: TGCGCCAGCAGCCAATCAGGGCTGATGAACACTGAAGCTTTCTTT. The chain carries TRBV4-1 and TRBJ1-1; D possibly corresponds to TRBD1 (5 bases). The CDR3 runs 15 residues. CDR1 is MGHRA, CDR2 YSYEKL, per germline. V gave up 2 bases and J gave up 0 bases, with 10 bases separating them.

The CDR3, as DNA: TGTGCCAGCAGCCCGCAGACAGGGATCAATGAGCAGTTCTTC. Protein: CASSPQTGINEQFF. The chain couples TRBV9 to TRBJ2-1; TRBD1 aligns across 7 bases. The germline V gene encodes CDR1 SGDLS and CDR2 YYNGEE. V lost 4 bases to trimming and J lost 6 bases; unmatched junction nucleotides: 7. The CDR3 consists of 14 residues.

The rearrangement uses TRBV4-3 and TRBJ2-1; 14 bases are a match to TRBD2. This CDR3 comprises 20 residues. Germline CDR1 reads LGHNA; CDR2 reads YSLEER. The V gene end was trimmed by 4 bases and the J gene end by 8 bases; junction bases not matched to a gene: 19. The CDR3 is CASSLTTSTSGRVPRHEQFF. The CDR3, as DNA: TGCGCCAGCAGCCTGACCACCTCGACTAGCGGGAGGGTCCCCCGTCATGAGCAGTTCTTC.

V is TRBV19 and J is TRBJ2-1; weak D call: TRBD2 (6 bases). Trimming took 3 bases from V and 3 from J, leaving 15 bases between them. This CDR3 region has 16 residues. Germline CDR1 is LNHDA and CDR2 is SQIVND (reference sequence). The chain's CDR3 is CASSMSAGRLYNEQFF. As DNA, the CDR3 is TGTGCCAGTAGTATGTCTGCGGGGAGACTCTACAATGAGCAGTTCTTC.

The J gene is TRBJ1-1, the V gene TRBV30; TRBD1 might be the D (6 bases). V gave up 3 bases and J gave up 0 bases, with 14 bases separating them. Germline-derived CDR1 and CDR2 are GTSNPN and SVGIG (reference sequence). This CDR3 has 15 residues. The CDR3 here is CAWRGGAGVNTEAFF. In DNA, the CDR3 is TGTGCCTGGAGAGGGGGGGCAGGGGTGAACACTGAAGCTTTCTTT.

A few counts support this clone. The chain combines TRBV4-1 with TRBJ1-3; 10 bases line up with TRBD1. The CDR3 contains 20 residues. Germline V lookup: CDR1 MGHRA, CDR2 YSYEKL. With 0 bases clipped from V and 0 bases from J, the junction kept 11 bases outside the gene matches. The CDR3 is CASSQEEGGTGDLSGNTIYF. Written as DNA, the CDR3 is TGCGCCAGCAGCCAAGAAGAAGGCGGGACAGGGGACCTCTCTGGAAACACCATATATTTT.

This chain connects TRBV5-1 to TRBJ2-1, with D tentatively TRBD2 (5 bases). V was pared by 0 bases and J by 5 bases, with 18 bases between. The length of the CDR3 is 17 residues. Per the germline V gene, CDR1 is SGHRS and CDR2 is YFSETQ. CDR3 sequence: CASSLGDGGSLHNEQFF. The CDR3 region has the DNA TGCGCCAGCAGCTTGGGGGATGGTGGGAGTCTTCACAATGAGCAGTTCTTC.